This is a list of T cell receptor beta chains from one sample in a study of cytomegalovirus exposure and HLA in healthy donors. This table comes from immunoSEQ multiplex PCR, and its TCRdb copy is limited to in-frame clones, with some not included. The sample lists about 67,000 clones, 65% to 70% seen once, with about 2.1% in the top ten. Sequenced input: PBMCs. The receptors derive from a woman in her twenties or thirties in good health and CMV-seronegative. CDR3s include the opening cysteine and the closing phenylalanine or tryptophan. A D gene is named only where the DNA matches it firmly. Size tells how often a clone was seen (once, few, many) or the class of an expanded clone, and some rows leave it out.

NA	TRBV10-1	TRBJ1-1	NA	TGCGCCAGCAGTGAGTCGCGGAGGGACACTGAAGCTTTCTTT	CASSESRRDTEAFF
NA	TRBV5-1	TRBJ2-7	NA	TGCGCCAGCAGCTTGGCCGAACAGGGAGCGGTCTACGAGCAGTACTTC	CASSLAEQGAVYEQYF
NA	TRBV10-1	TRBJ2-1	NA	TGCGCCAGCCCCCCGGACATGAGCTCCTACAATGAGCAGTTCTTC	CASPPDMSSYNEQFF
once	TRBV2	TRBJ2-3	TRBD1	TGTGCCAGCAGTGGAAGAACCGGGACAGGGGGTCTCAGTCGTTCGGATACGCAGTATTTT	CASSGRTGTGGLSRSDTQYF
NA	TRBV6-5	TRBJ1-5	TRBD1	TGTGCCAGCAGACCGGGACAGGGAGGGCAGCCCCAGCATTTT	CASRPGQGGQPQHF
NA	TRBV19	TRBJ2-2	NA	TGTGCCAGTAGTATGGGGTGGGACGGGAGAACCGGGGAGCTGTTTTTT	CASSMGWDGRTGELFF
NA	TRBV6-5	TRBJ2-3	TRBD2	TGTGCCAGCAGTTACCGTGGGGGTGCGGGAGCGCAGTATTTT	CASSYRGGAGAQYF
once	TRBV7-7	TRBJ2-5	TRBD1	TGTGCTAGCAGCTTCCGACAGGGGTTCCCAGAGACCCAGTACTTC	CASSFRQGFPETQYF
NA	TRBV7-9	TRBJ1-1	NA	TGTGCCAGCAGCCAAGGGATAGCGGCTGAAGCTTTCTTT	CASSQGIAAEAFF
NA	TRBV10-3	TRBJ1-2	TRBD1	TGTGCCATCAGGCCAGGGGGCGCATATGGCTACACCTTC	CAIRPGGAYGYTF
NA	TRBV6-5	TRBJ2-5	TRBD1	TGTGCCAGCAGTTATAGTAACAGGGGGTACCAAGAGACCCAGTACTTC	CASSYSNRGYQETQYF
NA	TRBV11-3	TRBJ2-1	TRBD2	TGTGCCAGCAGCTTAACTAGCGGGGGTGTCAATGAGCAGTTCTTC	CASSLTSGGVNEQFF
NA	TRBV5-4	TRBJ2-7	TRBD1	TGTGCCAGCAGCTTAAGACAGGGGGTAACCTACGAGCAGTACTTC	CASSLRQGVTYEQYF
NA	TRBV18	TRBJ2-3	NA	TGTGCCAGCTCACCAATGACGGCAGGGAGCACAGATACGCAGTATTTT	CASSPMTAGSTDTQYF
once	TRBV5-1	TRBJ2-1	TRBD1	TGTGCCAGCAGGGGGGTGGGGACAGGGAACAATGAGCAGTTCTTC	CASRGVGTGNNEQFF
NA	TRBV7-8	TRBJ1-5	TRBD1	TGTGCCAGCAGCTTAGGCTCTGGACAGGGGGATCAGCCCCAGCATTTT	CASSLGSGQGDQPQHF
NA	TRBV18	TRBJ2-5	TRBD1	TGTGCCAGCTCACCCGAAGCTACAGGGGAAGAGACCCAGTACTTC	CASSPEATGEETQYF
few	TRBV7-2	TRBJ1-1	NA	TGTGCCAGCAGCTCGGGAGGGGGGGGCTTGGCGGTCACTGAAGCTTTCTTT	CASSSGGGGLAVTEAFF
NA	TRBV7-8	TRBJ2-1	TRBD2	TGTGCCAGCAGCCCCCGGATTAGCGGGGGGGCGTCGTACAATGAGCAGTTCTTC	CASSPRISGGASYNEQFF
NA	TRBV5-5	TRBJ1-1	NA	TGTGCCAGCAGCCAAGGCTCGCAGGGCCTGAACACTGAAGCTTTCTTT	CASSQGSQGLNTEAFF